This T cell receptor (beta chain) was profiled in a study of human T cells and chemical hapten exposure. At the level of the study: The variation in per-sample TCR yields arose mainly from small differences in pooled library volumes.

A few counts support this clonotype. Time point indicated: pre-sensitization, week 0. As for treatment: therapeutic diphenylcyclopropenone sensitization with weekly scalp DPC. A single record per CDR3 protein comes from TCRdb applying MiXCR to the RACE reads. Here the sample spans 350,000 to 400,000 distinct CDR3 sequences, 5.1% being singletons. Germline V gives CDR1 SQVTM, CDR2 ANQGSEA. V lost 4 bases, J lost 5 bases, and 11 bases lay in between. The CDR3 sequence is 12 residues long. The rearrangement links TRBV29-1 to TRBJ2-5, with D uncertain. The source of this sequence is a woman aged 45-60 years with alopecia areata. Some clones in this sample may be carry-over from other donors' samples. Sequencing used whole blood, obtained in connection with sensitization to the hapten diphenylcyclopropenone (DPC). The DNA of the CDR3 is TGCAGCGTTGTAAGGTCGGAGGAGACCCAGTACTTC. Translation: CSVVRSEETQYF.